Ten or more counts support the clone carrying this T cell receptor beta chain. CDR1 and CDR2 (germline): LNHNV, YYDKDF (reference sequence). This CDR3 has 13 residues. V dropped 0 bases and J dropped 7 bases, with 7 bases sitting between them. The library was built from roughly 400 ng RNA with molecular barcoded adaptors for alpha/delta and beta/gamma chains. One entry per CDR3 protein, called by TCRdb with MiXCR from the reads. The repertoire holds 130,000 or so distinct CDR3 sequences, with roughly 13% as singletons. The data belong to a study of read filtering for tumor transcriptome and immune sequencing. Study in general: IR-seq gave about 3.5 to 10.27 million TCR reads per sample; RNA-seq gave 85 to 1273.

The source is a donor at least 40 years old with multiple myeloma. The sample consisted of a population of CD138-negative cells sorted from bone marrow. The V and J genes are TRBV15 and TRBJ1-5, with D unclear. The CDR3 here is CATSREVVQPQHF. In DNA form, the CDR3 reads TGTGCCACCAGCAGAGAGGTGGTGCAGCCCCAGCATTTT.